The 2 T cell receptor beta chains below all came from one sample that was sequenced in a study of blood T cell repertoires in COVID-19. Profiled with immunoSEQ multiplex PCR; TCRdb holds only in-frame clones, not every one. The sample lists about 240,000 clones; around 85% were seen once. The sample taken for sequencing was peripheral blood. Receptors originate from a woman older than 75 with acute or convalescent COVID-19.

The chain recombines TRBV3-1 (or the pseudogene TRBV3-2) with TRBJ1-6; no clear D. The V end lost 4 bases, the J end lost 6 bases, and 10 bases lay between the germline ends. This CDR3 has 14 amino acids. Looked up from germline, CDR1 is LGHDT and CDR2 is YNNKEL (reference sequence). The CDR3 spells CASSLASGNSPLHF. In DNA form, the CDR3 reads TGTGCCAGCAGCCTCGCCAGCGGTAATTCACCCCTCCACTTT.

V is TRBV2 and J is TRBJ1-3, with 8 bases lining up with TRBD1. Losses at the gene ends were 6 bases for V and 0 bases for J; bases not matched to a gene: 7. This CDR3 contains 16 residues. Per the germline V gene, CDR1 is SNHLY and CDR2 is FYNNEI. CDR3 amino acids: CASRRTGPTSGNTIYF. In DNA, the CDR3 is TGTGCCAGCAGGAGGACAGGGCCCACCTCTGGAAACACCATATATTTT. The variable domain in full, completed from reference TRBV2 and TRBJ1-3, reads EPEVTQTPSHQVTQMGQEVILRCVPISNHLYFYWYRQILGQKVEFLVSFYNNEISEKSEIFDDQFSVERPDGSNFTLKIRSTKLEDSAMYFCASRRTGPTSGNTIYFGEGSWLTVV.